This T cell receptor beta chain was documented in a study of blood T cell repertoires in COVID-19. The study drew participants aged 18 to 89 years from 20 to 30 US areas. Recovery meant two consecutive negative NP/OP PCR tests, professional clearance, or resolved symptoms. V shed 4 bases and J 4 bases; nucleotides not matched to a gene: 7. Germline loops: CDR1 SGHTA, CDR2 FQGNSA. The CDR3 totals 15 residues. Data came from immunoSEQ multiplex PCR; TCRdb stores just in-frame clones and leaves some out. This table holds 110,000 to 150,000 clones, around 86% found once. The receptor's source is a man in his fifties or sixties who had recovered from COVID-19. Sequenced sample: PBMCs or T cells enriched from blood (not recorded which). This sequence joins TRBV7-2 and TRBJ1-2; 9 bases are shared with TRBD1. In DNA form, the CDR3 reads TGTGCCAGCAGCTATCAGACAGGGGGGAGCTATGGCTACACCTTC. As protein: CASSYQTGGSYGYTF.